The clone carrying this TCR beta chain was detected only a few times. Its antigen remains unknown. Time point described: persistent/refractory GD, antithyroid drugs over 5 years with positive TRAb. Making the TCR library involved RNA that had been extracted from PBMCs. Diagnosis followed American Thyroid Association guidelines for Graves' disease. Investigators prepared the TCR beta libraries by applying iRepertoire HTBI primers and Arm-PCR of CDR3 regions. TCRdb re-called the multiplex PCR reads through MiXCR, storing one row per CDR3 protein. The table records about 660,000 distinct CDR3 sequences, around 30% of them present only once. The CDR3 is made up of 14 amino acids. From germline, CDR1 is SGHTA and CDR2 FQGNSA. Trimming cost V 0 bases and J 7 bases, with 13 bases left between them. This sample is drawn from a study of regulatory T cells in long-lasting Graves disease. Regarding the study as a whole: Reduced TCR diversity was observed in persistent Graves' patients versus newly diagnosed patients. TRBV28, TRBJ1-2 and TRBJ2-5 emerged as the favored segments in persistent disease. A greater number of public clonotypes (about 2,900) was shared by persistent patients than by new patients (about 960).

This clonotype was sampled from a female donor with Graves disease. The starting material was peripheral blood mononuclear cells (PBMCs), obtained when the disease was refractory, from a patient treated with antithyroid drugs. This chain uses TRBV7-2 with TRBJ2-7, with D uncertain. Written as DNA, the CDR3 is TGTGCCAGCAGCTTAGCGGGCCGCAGCTCGGAGCAGTACTTC. Translation gives CASSLAGRSSEQYF.